This section outlines one T cell receptor beta chain sequence together with its context. The antigen is unknown. This sample is part of a study of PD-1 blockade in classical Hodgkin lymphoma. The CDR3 length is 17 residues. V dropped 5 bases and J dropped 3 bases, with 23 bases sitting between them. Germline V lookup: CDR1 MNHEY, CDR2 SMNVEV (reference sequence). Notes on the study in general: Among the patients, those starting nivolumab under 1 year after ASCT were excluded.

Relapse was seen in all patients after autologous stem cell transplantation, and brentuximab vedotin exposure was variable. Sequenced by immunoSEQ multiplex PCR; TCRdb stores in-frame clones only, minus some. The table has tens of thousands of clones, around 78% seen once. The sequenced sample was peripheral blood mononuclear cells (PBMCs), obtained before the second cycle of nivolumab. The TCR was taken from a human donor with classical Hodgkin lymphoma. The chain is built from TRBV27 and TRBJ2-7, with D tentatively TRBD1 (6 bases). The CDR3 region has the DNA TGTGCCAGCAGTACGCGCCCCCCGGGACACGGACTCTACGAGCAGTACTTC. Translation: CASSTRPPGHGLYEQYF.